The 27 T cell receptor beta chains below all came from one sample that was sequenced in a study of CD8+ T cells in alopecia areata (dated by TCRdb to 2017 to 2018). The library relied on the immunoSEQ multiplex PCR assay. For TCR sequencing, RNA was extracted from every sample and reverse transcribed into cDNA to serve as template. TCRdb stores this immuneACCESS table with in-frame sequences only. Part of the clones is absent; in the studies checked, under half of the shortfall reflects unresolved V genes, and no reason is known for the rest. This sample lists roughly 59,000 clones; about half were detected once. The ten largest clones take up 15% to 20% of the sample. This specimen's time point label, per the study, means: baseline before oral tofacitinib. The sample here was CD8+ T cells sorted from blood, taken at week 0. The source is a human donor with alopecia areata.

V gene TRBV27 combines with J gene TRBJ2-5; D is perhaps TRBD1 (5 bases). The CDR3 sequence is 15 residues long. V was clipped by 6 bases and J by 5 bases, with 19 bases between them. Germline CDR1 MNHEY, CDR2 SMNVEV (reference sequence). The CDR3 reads CASRPLGRVLETQYF. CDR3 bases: TGTGCCAGCAGACCACTCGGCAGGGTCCTTGAGACCCAGTACTTC.

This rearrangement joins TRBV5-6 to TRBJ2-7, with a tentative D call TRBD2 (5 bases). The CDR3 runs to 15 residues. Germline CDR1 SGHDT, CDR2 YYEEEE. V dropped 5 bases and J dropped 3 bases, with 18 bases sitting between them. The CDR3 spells CASRTRENPVYEQYF. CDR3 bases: TGTGCCAGCAGGACGAGGGAGAACCCGGTCTACGAGCAGTACTTC.

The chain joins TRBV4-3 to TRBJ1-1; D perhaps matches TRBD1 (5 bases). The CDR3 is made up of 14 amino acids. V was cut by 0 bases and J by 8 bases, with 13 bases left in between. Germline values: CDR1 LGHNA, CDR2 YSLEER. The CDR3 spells CASSQDRASWEAFF. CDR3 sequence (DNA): TGCGCCAGCAGCCAAGACAGGGCCTCCTGGGAAGCTTTCTTT.

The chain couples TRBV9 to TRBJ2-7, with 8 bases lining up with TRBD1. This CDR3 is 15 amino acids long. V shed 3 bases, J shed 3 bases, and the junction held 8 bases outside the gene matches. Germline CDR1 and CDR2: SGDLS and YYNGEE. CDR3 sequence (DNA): TGTGCCAGCAGCGCCACGACAGGGGCGGACTACGAGCAGTACTTC. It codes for CASSATTGADYEQYF. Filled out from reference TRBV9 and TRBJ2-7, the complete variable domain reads DSGVTQTPKHLITATGQRVTLRCSPRSGDLSVYWYQQSLDQGLQFLIQYYNGEERAKGNILERFSAQQFPDLHSELNLSSLELGDSALYFCASSATTGADYEQYFGPGTRLTVT.

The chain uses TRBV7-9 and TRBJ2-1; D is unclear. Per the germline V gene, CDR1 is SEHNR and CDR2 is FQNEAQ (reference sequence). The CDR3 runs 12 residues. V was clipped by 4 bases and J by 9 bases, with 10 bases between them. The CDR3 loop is CASSSGFSEQFF. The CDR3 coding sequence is TGTGCCAGCAGCTCTGGATTTTCTGAGCAGTTCTTC. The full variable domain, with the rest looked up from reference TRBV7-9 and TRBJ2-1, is DTGVSQNPRHKITKRGQNVTFRCDPISEHNRLYWYRQTLGQGPEFLTYFQNEAQLEKSRLLSDRFSAERPKGSFSTLEIQRTEQGDSAMYLCASSSGFSEQFFGPGTRLTVL.

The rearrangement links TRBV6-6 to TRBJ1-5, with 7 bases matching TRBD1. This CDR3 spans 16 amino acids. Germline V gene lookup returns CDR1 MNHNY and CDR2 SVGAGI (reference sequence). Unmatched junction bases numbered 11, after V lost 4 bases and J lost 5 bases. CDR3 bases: TGTGCCAGCAGTTTAACCTCCGGGACAGTTCATCAGCCCCAGCATTTT. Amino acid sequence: CASSLTSGTVHQPQHF.

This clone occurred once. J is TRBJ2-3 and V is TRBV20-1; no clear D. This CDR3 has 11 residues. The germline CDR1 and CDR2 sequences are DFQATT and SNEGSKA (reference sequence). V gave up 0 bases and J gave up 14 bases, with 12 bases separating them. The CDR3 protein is CSARDVGPPYF. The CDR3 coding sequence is TGCAGTGCTAGAGACGTAGGGCCCCCGTATTTT.

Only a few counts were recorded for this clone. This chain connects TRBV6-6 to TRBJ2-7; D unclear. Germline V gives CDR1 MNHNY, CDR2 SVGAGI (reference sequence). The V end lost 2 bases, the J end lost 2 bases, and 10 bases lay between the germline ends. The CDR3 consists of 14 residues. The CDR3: CASSYDVKPYEQYF. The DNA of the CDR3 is TGTGCCAGCAGTTACGACGTCAAGCCCTACGAGCAGTACTTC.

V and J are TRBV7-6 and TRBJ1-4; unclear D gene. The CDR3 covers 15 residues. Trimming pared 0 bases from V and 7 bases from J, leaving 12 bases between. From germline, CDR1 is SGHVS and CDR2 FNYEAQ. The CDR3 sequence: CASSLAPRPSEKLFF. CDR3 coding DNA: TGTGCCAGCAGCTTAGCGCCCAGGCCCTCTGAAAAACTGTTTTTT.

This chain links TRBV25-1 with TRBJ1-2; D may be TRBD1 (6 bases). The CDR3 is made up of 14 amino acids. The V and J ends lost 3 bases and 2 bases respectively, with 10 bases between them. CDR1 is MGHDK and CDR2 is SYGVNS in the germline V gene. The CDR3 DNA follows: TGTGCCAGCAGTGAGCGGACAGTCAACTATGGCTACACCTTC. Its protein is CASSERTVNYGYTF.

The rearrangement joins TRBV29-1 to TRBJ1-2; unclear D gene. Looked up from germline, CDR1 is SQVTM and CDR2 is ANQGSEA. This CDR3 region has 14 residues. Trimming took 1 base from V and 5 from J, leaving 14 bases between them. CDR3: CSVEVEGSWYGYTF. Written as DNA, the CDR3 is TGCAGCGTTGAAGTCGAAGGCTCCTGGTATGGCTACACCTTC.

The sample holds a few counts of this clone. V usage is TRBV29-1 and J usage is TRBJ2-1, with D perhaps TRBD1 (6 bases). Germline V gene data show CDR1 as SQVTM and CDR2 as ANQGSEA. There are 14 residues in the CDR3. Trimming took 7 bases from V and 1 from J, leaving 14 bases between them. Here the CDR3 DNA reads TGCAGCGCCCTGGGACAAGAATCCTACAATGAGCAGTTCTTC. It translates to CSALGQESYNEQFF.

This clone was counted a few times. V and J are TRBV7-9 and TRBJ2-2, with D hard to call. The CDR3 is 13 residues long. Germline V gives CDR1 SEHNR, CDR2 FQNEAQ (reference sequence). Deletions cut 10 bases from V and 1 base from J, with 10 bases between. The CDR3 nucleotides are TGTGCCACCGCCATTGGGAACACCGGGGAGCTGTTTTTT. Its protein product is CATAIGNTGELFF.

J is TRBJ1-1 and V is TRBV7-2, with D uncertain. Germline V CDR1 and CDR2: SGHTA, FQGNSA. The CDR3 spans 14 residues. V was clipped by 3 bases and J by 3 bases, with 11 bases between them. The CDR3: CASSFGMGYTEAFF. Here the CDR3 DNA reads TGTGCCAGCAGCTTCGGAATGGGCTACACTGAAGCTTTCTTT.

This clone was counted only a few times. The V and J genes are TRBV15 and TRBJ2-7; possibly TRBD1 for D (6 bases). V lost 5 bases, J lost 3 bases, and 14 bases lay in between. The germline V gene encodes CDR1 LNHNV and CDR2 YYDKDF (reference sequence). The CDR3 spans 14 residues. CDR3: CATSGPRGFYEQYF. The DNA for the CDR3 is TGTGCCACCAGCGGACCCAGGGGATTCTACGAGCAGTACTTC.

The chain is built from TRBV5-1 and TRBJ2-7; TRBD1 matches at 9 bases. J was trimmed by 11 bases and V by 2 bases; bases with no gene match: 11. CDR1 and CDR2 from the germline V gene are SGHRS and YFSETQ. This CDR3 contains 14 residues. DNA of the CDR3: TGCGCCAGCAGCTTTACGAGCCCGACAGGGGGAGAGTACTTC. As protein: CASSFTSPTGGEYF.

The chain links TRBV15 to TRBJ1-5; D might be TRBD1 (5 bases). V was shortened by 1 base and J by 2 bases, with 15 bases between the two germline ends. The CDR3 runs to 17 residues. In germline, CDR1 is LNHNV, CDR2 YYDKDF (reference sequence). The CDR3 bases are TGTGCCACCAGCAGAGGCCGGGTGGGGGGAGGCAATCAGCCCCAGCATTTT. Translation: CATSRGRVGGGNQPQHF. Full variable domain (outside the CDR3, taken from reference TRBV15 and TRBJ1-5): DAMVIQNPRYQVTQFGKPVTLSCSQTLNHNVMYWYQQKSSQAPKLLFHYYDKDFNNEADTPDNFQSRRPNTSFCFLDIRSPGLGDTAMYLCATSRGRVGGGNQPQHFGDGTRLSIL.

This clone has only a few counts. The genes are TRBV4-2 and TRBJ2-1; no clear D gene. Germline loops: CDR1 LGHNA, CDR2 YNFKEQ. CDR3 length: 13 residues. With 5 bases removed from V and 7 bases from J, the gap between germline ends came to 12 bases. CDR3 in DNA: TGTGCCAGCAGCACTGGACGTTGGAATGAGCAGTTCTTC. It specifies CASSTGRWNEQFF.

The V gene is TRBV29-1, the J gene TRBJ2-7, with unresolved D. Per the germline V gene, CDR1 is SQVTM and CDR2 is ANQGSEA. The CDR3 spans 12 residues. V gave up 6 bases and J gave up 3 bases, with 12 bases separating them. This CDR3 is CSVQVSDYEQYF. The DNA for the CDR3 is TGCAGCGTCCAGGTGTCGGACTACGAGCAGTACTTC.

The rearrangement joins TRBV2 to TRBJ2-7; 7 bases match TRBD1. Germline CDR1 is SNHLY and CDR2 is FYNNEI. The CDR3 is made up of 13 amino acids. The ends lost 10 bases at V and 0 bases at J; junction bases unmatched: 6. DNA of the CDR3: TGTGCCAACGGGGACAGCGTCTCCTACGAGCAGTACTTC. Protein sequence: CANGDSVSYEQYF.

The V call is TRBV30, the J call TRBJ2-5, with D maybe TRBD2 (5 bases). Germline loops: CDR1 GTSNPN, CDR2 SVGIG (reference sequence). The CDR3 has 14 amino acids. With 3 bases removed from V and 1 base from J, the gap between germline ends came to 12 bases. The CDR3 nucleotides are TGTGCCTGGAGGGGGAGTAACCTCCAAGAGACCCAGTACTTC. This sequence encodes CAWRGSNLQETQYF. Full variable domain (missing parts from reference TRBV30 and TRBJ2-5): SQTIHQWPATLVQPVGSPLSLECTVEGTSNPNLYWYRQAAGRGLQLLFYSVGIGQISSEVPQNLSASRPQDRQFILSSKKLLLSDSGFYLCAWRGSNLQETQYFGPGTRLLVL.

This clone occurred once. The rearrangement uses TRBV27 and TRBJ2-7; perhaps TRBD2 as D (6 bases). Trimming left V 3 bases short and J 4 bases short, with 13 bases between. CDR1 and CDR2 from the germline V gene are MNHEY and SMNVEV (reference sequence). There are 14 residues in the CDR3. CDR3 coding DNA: TGTGCCAGCAGTTTGTCGACTAGGGGTTACGAGCAGTACTTC. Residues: CASSLSTRGYEQYF.

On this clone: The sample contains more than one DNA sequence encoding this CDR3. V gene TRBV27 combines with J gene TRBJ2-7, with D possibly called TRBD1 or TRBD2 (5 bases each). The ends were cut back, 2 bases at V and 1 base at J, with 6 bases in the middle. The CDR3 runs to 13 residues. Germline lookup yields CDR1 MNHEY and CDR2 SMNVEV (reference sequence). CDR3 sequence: CASSLGGSYEQYF. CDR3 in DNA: TGTGCCAGCAGTTTAGGGGGATCCTACGAGCAGTACTTC.

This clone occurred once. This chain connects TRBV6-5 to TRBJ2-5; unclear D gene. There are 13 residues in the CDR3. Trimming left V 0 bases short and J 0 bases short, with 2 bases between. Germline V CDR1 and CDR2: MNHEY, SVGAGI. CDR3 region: CASSYSYQETQYF. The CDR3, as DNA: TGTGCCAGCAGTTACTCGTACCAAGAGACCCAGTACTTC.

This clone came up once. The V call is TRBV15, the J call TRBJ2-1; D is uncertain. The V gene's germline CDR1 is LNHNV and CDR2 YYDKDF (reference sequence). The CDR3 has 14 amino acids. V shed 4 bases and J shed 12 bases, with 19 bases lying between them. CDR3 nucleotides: TGTGCCACCAGCAAGAGAAACTACAATGAAGTGCAGTTCTTC. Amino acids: CATSKRNYNEVQFF.

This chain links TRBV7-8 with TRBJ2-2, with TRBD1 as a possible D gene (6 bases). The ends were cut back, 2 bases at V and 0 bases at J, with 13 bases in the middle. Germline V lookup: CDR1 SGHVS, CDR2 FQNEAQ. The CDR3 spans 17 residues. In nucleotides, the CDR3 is TGTGCCAGCAGCTTACCAGGGGAAGGGCCGAACACCGGGGAGCTGTTTTTT. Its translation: CASSLPGEGPNTGELFF.

CDR3 nucleotide sequence: TGTGCCAGCCGAGAGTGGGGGGGACAGCATGAAGCTTTCTTT. Translated: CASREWGGQHEAFF. The chain joins TRBV25-1 to TRBJ1-1, with TRBD1 identical over 7 bases. The V and J ends lost 8 bases and 7 bases, in that order; junction bases with no gene match: 13. Germline CDR1 and CDR2: MGHDK and SYGVNS. CDR3 length: 14 residues.